This T cell receptor (beta chain) was identified in a study of shared clonotypes between healthy human individuals. The naive CD8 population came from CD45RO-negative cells selected for CCR7, without terminally differentiated effector memory CD45RA+ cells. TCRdb keeps only in-frame clones here, not all; method: immunoSEQ multiplex PCR. The sample includes over 750,000 clones, 96% of them seen just once. The material sequenced was naive CD8+ T cells sorted from blood. The sequence was collected from a man in his thirties or forties in good health.

The CDR3 loop reads CASSDPSGRNNEQFF. CDR3 bases: TGTGCCAGCAGTGATCCTAGCGGGAGAAACAATGAGCAGTTCTTC. The rearrangement joins TRBV2 to TRBJ2-1; 10 positions match TRBD2. The germline gives CDR1 SNHLY, CDR2 FYNNEI. Trimming at V came to 3 bases and at J to 5 bases, leaving 4 bases not matched to a gene. CDR3 size: 15 residues.